This T cell receptor beta chain was sequenced during a study of shared clonotypes between healthy human individuals (dated by TCRdb to the early 2020s). Some background on the complete study: The cohort comprised a couple of women and a few men aged 18 to 49 years. Per donor, three plates each were used for CD4 naive and CD4 memory, two for CD8 naive, and one for CD8 memory. Blood TCR repertoires of five healthy adults were deeply sequenced to estimate repertoire size and the extent of clonotype sharing between individuals. To increase sequencing depth and limit assay-specific biases, TCR repertoire library preparation and sequencing were carried out by different laboratories using diverse techniques. Each donor's leukapheresis produced roughly between roughly 0.85 and 9.5 billion PBMCs.

For the CD8 naive samples, CD45RO-negative cells were positively selected for CCR7, yielding a CD45RA+CCR7+ population from which TemRA cells were excluded. The donors were healthy, HIV-negative adults with no recently reported acute infections or vaccinations. Every donor was a Caucasian adult residing in Nashville, Tennessee, USA. Blood was collected by leukapheresis, and PBMCs were isolated by Ficoll-Histopaque density gradient centrifugation and then cryopreserved in liquid nitrogen vapor phase. Analytical flow cytometry was used to check the purity and quantity of every magnetically sorted T cell population. Each sorted fraction had its genomic DNA isolated and then quantified by UV absorbance on a Nanodrop 2000c. Concerning this clone: This clone's antigen is unknown. One base away there is no much larger clone; base qualities are not given.

Beyond this particular receptor, the publication reports: Naive subsets generally had larger estimated clonotype richness than memory subsets did. Sampling was restricted to blood, and TCR repertoires in tissue are likely to differ from TCR repertoires in blood. Based on pairwise subsampling, the degree of clonotype sharing among donors was expected to be affected by sequencing depth. The small number of donors limited the genetic and exposure-history diversity represented. Compared with non-shared clonotypes, clonotypes shared by all four sorted-subset donors had higher generation probabilities. When a handful of donors were compared, the shared fraction of clonotypes was around 5% for naive CD4, more than 3% for naive CD8, 2% to 2.5% for memory CD4, and around 0.4% for memory CD8. Incomplete sequencing was indicated by rarefaction of sorted-subset datasets, despite the large sequencing depth.

Using the deep immunoSEQ assay, TCR CDR3 regions were amplified from genomic DNA by multiplex PCR. For each cell subset, the extracted genomic DNA was distributed evenly across all wells of several immunoSEQ 96-well plates, and each plate served as one replicate. For sorted subsets, each replicate PCR was loaded with 200 ng genomic DNA, equivalent to 25,000 to 35,000 T cell genomes. Purified libraries were quantified with a Qubit 3.0 fluorometer, sized on a Bioanalyzer 2100, and re-quantified with the KAPA Library Quantification kit. A separate single-read 150-cycle Illumina NextSeq 550 flow cell was used to sequence each immunoSEQ 96-well plate. Per the authors' processing: Because only junctional sequences without quality scores were contained in the immunoSEQ output, filtering matching that applied to full-length reads could not be performed. Sequences were annotated with PyIR, a Python wrapper for IgBLAST v1.9, using IMGT germline references to assign V/J genes and CDR3. Reads were removed for weak V/J assignments (E-value above 1e-6), missing CDR3, stop codons, out-of-frame junctions, or ambiguous translated residues. V3J clonotypes were defined as sequences sharing an identical inferred V gene, J gene, and CDR3 amino acid sequence. The percentage overlap between two repertoires was calculated by dividing the number of shared unique clonotypes by the size of the smaller repertoire. Richness of each repertoire was evaluated using RTK rarefaction, the Chao1 estimator, and Recon v2.1 estimates of unobserved clonotypes. Generation probabilities were computed with OLGA for all TCRbeta clonotypes obtained by the gDNA method from a handful of donors. The table comes from immuneACCESS by way of TCRdb, which keeps in-frame sequences with V and J called. Part of the clones is missing from these tables; in studies checked, under half for an unresolved V gene and the rest for unknown reasons. V, J and clone size derive from that table, while D and trimming were established from the DNA sequence. The sample table contains about 2 million clones; only one count was recorded for just under 95% of them. The top ten clonotypes cover 0.9% to 1.5% of the sample.

Taken from the germline V gene (reference sequence), the CDR1 and CDR2 loops are GTSNPN and SVGIG. V loses 3 bases, J loses 7 bases, and the germline ends lie 16 bases apart. The CDR3 covers 13 residues, taking in both the cysteine and the phenylalanine. The retained sequence is limited to the CDR3, 39 bases, with the frame set at the first base. Rearrangement joined TRBV30 to TRBJ2-7; the D call is tentative, TRBD1 or TRBD2, as each matches 6 bases. The receptor was derived from a man aged 18 to 35 in good health. Sequencing input: naive CD8+ T cells sorted from blood. The cell subset or site label here, explained by the study, means: CD45RA+CCR7+. CDR3 protein: CAWRVRGAGEQYF. The DNA is TGTGCCTGGAGGGTAAGGGGGGCAGGGGAGCAGTACTTC. This CDR3, with the reference TRBV30 and TRBJ2-7 proteins standing in past its ends, gives the full variable domain SQTIHQWPATLVQPVGSPLSLECTVEGTSNPNLYWYRQAAGRGLQLLFYSVGIGQISSEVPQNLSASRPQDRQFILSSKKLLLSDSGFYLCAWRVRGAGEQYFGPGTRLTVT.